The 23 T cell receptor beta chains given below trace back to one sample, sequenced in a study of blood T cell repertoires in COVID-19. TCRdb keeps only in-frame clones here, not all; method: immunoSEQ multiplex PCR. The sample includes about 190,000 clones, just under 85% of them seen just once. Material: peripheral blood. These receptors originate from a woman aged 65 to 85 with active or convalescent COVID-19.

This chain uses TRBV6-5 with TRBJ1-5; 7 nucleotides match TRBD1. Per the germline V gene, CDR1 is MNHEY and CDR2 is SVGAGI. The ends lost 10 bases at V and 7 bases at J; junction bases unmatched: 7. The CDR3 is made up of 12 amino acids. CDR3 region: CAITQGGQPQHF. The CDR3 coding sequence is TGTGCCATCACTCAGGGGGGACAGCCCCAGCATTTT.

CDR3 loop: CASSLKAPGGGNKQETQYF. CDR3 bases: TGTGCCAGCAGTTTAAAGGCCCCCGGGGGAGGGAACAAACAAGAGACCCAGTACTTC. The chain employs TRBV27 and TRBJ2-5, with 7 bases lining up with TRBD2. With V trimmed by 2 bases and J by 2 bases, 17 bases remained unmatched. The CDR3 loop spans 19 amino acids. In germline, CDR1 is MNHEY, CDR2 SMNVEV (reference sequence).

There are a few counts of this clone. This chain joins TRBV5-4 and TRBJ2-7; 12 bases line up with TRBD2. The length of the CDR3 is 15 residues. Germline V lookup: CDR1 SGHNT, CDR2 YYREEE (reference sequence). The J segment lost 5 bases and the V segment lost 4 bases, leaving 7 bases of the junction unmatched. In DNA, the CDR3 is TGTGCCAGCAGCCGGACGACTAGCGGGAGCGACGAGCAGTACTTC. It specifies CASSRTTSGSDEQYF.

The CDR3 DNA reads TGTGCCTGGAGTGTAGGGACAGGGGGCTTTGGCTACACCTTC. It specifies CAWSVGTGGFGYTF. The rearrangement uses TRBV30 and TRBJ1-2; 12 positions match TRBD1. The trim removed 0 bases at V and 7 bases at J, leaving 3 bases unmatched. CDR3 length equals 14 residues. Germline assignment: CDR1 GTSNPN and CDR2 SVGIG (reference sequence).

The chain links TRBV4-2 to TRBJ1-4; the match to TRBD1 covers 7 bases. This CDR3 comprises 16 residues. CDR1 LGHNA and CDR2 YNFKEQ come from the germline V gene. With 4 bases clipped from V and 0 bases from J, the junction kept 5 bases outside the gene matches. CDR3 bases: TGTGCCAGCAGCCCCGGGACAGAGGCAACTAATGAAAAACTGTTTTTT. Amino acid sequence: CASSPGTEATNEKLFF.

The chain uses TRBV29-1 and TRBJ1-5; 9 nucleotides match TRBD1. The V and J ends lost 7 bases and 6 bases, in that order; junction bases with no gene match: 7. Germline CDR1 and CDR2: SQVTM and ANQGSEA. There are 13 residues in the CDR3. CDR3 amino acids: CSAWTGAGQPQHF. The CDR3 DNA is TGCAGCGCTTGGACAGGGGCAGGTCAGCCCCAGCATTTT.

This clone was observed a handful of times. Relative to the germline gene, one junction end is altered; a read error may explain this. CDR3 protein: CASSLAGGNTGELFF. The DNA of the CDR3 is TGTGCTAGCAGTCTAGCGGGAGGGAACACCGGGGAGCTGTTTTTT. The V gene is TRBV7-7, the J gene TRBJ2-2; 11 bases fit TRBD2. The length of the CDR3 is 15 residues. Looked up from germline, CDR1 is SSHAT and CDR2 is FNYEAQ (reference sequence).

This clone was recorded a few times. CDR3 loop: CATRAGGGNTIYF. In nucleotides, the CDR3 is TGTGCCACCCGGGCGGGAGGTGGAAACACCATATATTTT. J is TRBJ1-3 and V is TRBV2; D call uncertain. Trimming left V 10 bases short and J 3 bases short, with 13 bases between. The germline CDR1 and CDR2 sequences are SNHLY and FYNNEI. The CDR3 extends over 13 amino acids.

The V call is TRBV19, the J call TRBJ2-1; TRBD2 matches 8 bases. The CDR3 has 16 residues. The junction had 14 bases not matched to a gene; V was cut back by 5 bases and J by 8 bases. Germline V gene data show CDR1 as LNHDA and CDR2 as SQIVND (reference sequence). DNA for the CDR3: TGTGCCAGTAGTGAGAGCGGGAGTATTGGGGCTGATGAGCAGTTCTTC. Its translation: CASSESGSIGADEQFF.

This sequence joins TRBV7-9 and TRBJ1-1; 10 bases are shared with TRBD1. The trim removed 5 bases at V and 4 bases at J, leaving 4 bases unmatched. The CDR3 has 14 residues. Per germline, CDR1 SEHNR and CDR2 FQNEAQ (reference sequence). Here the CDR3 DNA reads TGTGCCAGCAGCCCGGGACAGGGGACCACTGAAGCTTTCTTT. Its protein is CASSPGQGTTEAFF.

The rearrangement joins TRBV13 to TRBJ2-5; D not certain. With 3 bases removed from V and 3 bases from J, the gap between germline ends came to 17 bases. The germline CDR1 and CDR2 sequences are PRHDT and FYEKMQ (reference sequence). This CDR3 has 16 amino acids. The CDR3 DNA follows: TGTGCCAGCAGCTTTGCAGCTCGCGGCGGTGAAGAGACCCAGTACTTC. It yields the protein CASSFAARGGEETQYF.

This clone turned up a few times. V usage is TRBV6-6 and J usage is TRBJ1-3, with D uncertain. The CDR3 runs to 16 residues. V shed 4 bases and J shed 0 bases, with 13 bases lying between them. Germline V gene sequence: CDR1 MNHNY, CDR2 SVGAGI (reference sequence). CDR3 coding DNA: TGTGCCAGCAGTTCTCCAATGGGGAGCTCTGGAAACACCATATATTTT. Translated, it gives CASSSPMGSSGNTIYF.

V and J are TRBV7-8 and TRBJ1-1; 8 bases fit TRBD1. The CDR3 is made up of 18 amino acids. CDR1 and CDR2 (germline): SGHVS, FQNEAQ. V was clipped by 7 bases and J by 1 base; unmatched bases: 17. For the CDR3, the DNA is TGTGCCAGCAACTCCCCCGAGACAGGGGACCCGGAGAACACTGAAGCTTTCTTT. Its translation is CASNSPETGDPENTEAFF.

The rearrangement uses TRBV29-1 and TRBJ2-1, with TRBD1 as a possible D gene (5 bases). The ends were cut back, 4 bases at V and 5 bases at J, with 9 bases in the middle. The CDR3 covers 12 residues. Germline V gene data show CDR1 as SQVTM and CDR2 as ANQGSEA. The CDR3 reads CSVGRVDNEQFF. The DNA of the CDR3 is TGCAGCGTTGGCAGGGTAGACAATGAGCAGTTCTTC.

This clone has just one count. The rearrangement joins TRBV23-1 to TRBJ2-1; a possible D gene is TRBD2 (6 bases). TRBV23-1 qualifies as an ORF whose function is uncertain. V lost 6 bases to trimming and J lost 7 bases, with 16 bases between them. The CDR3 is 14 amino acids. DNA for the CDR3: TGCGCCAGCAGCGGGACTCCCCCGGTGAATGAGCAGTTCTTC. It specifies CASSGTPPVNEQFF.

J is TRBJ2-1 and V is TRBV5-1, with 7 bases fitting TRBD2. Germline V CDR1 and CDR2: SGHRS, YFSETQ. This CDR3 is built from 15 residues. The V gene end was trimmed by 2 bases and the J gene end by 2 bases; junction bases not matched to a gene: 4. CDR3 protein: CASSLRGRAYNEQFF. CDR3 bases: TGCGCCAGCAGCTTAAGAGGGAGGGCCTACAATGAGCAGTTCTTC. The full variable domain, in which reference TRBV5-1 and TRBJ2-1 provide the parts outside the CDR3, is KAGVTQTPRYLIKTRGQQVTLSCSPISGHRSVSWYQQTPGQGLQFLFEYFSETQRNKGNFPGRFSGRQFSNSRSEMNVSTLELGDSALYLCASSLRGRAYNEQFFGPGTRLTVL.

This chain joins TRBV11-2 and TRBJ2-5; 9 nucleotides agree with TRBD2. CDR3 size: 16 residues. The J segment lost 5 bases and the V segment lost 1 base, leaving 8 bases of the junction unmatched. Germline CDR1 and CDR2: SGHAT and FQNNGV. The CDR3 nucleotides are TGTGCCAGCAGCTTAGCGGCGGGAGGGGATGGGGAGACCCAGTACTTC. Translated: CASSLAAGGDGETQYF.

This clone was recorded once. CDR3 in DNA: TGTGCCTGGACCCACGGGGGGGAAGTGGTAGTGGGCTACACCTTC. This encodes CAWTHGGEVVVGYTF. This chain links TRBV30 with TRBJ1-2, with D maybe TRBD1 (5 bases). In germline, CDR1 is GTSNPN, CDR2 SVGIG (reference sequence). Trimming took 4 bases from V and 8 from J, leaving 23 bases between them. CDR3 length equals 15 residues. Full variable domain (remainder filled in from reference TRBV30 and TRBJ1-2): SQTIHQWPATLVQPVGSPLSLECTVEGTSNPNLYWYRQAAGRGLQLLFYSVGIGQISSEVPQNLSASRPQDRQFILSSKKLLLSDSGFYLCAWTHGGEVVVGYTFGSGTRLTVV.

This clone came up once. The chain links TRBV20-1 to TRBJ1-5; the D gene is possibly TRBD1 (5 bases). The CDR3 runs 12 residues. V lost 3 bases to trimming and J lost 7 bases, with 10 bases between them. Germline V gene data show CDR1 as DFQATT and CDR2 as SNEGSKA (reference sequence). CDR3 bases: TGCAGTGCTAGTCCAGGGCAACAGCCCCAGCATTTT. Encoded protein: CSASPGQQPQHF.

CDR3 nucleotide sequence: TGTGCCAGCAGCTTATCCCCCCTCTACTCGAGCTCCTACAATGAGCAGTTCTTC. The encoded protein is CASSLSPLYSSSYNEQFF. The chain links TRBV7-9 to TRBJ2-1; D call uncertain. CDR3 size: 18 residues. V gave up 2 bases and J gave up 0 bases, with 17 bases separating them. Germline lookup yields CDR1 SEHNR and CDR2 FQNEAQ (reference sequence).

CDR3 protein: CASSLGGQSETQYF. The DNA for the CDR3 is TGTGCCAGCAGCTTAGGGGGCCAGTCGGAGACCCAGTACTTC. The chain joins TRBV7-9 to TRBJ2-5, with D possibly matching TRBD1 (5 bases). CDR3 size: 14 residues. The germline V gene has CDR1 SEHNR and CDR2 FQNEAQ (reference sequence). V was clipped by 1 base and J by 5 bases, with 11 bases between them.

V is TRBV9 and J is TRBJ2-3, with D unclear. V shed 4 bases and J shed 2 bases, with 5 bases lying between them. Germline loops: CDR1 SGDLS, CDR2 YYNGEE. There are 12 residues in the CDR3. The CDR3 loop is CASSPHTDTQYF. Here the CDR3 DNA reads TGTGCCAGCAGCCCCCACACAGATACGCAGTATTTT.

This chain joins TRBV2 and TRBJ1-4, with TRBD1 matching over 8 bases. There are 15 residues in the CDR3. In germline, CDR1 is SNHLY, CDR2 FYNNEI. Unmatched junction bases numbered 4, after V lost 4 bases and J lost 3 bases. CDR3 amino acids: CASSVDRGANEKLFF. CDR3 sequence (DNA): TGTGCCAGCAGTGTCGACAGGGGTGCTAATGAAAAACTGTTTTTT.